This TCR beta chain was sequenced in a study of blood T cells in healthy people across ages. Roughly 10 milliliters of peripheral blood were drawn from each donor. At least 7 million PBMCs were isolated per sample. The authors ran a second PCR of roughly 6 to 11 cycles using a sample-barcoded 5' primer and a J-beta primer mix. MiXCR, applied by TCRdb to the 5' RACE reads, yields one record per CDR3 protein. The repertoire holds about 800,000 distinct CDR3 sequences, with about half as singletons. The source is a man older than 75 in good health. Sequencing was carried out using blood.

CDR3 in amino acids: CASSAGDRGNEQFF. CDR3 coding DNA: TGTGCCAGCAGCGCGGGGGACAGGGGAAATGAGCAGTTCTTC. V is TRBV9 and J is TRBJ2-1; 10 nucleotides match TRBD1. V lost 3 bases and J lost 7; bases outside the gene matches: 4. The CDR3 is made up of 14 amino acids. CDR1 is SGDLS, CDR2 YYNGEE, per germline.